Shown below are 29 T cell receptor beta chains from a single sample sequenced in a study of T cell responses to AZD1222 COVID-19 vaccine. Using immunoSEQ multiplex PCR, the repertoire was profiled, and TCRdb retains in-frame clones only, with some absent. The sample carries around 94,000 clones, about 88% recorded once. The specimen comprised peripheral blood, sampled on day 0 of AZD1222 vaccination. The receptors were gathered from an adult in good health.

The rearrangement uses TRBV6-1 and TRBJ2-7; D gene uncertain. CDR3 length: 13 amino acids. CDR1 and CDR2 from the germline V gene are MNHNS and SASEGT. Deletions cut 2 bases from V and 0 bases from J, with 5 bases between. As DNA, the CDR3 is TGTGCCAGCAGTGAACCATACTCCTACGAGCAGTACTTC. Residues: CASSEPYSYEQYF.

J is TRBJ1-5 and V is TRBV5-1; a possible D gene is TRBD1 (5 bases). Trimming took 0 bases from V and 3 from J, leaving 7 bases between them. The CDR3 has 14 amino acids. Germline values: CDR1 SGHRS, CDR2 YFSETQ. The CDR3, as DNA: TGCGCCAGCAGCTTGGGGGACGTCAATCAGCCCCAGCATTTT. Residues: CASSLGDVNQPQHF.

V is TRBV28 and J is TRBJ2-2, with 8 bases fitting TRBD1. The CDR3 totals 14 residues. Unmatched junction bases numbered 4, after V lost 3 bases and J lost 7 bases. Germline CDR1 and CDR2: MDHEN and SYDVKM. DNA of the CDR3: TGTGCCAGCAGTTTGGACAGGGTGATCGGGGAGCTGTTTTTT. Its protein product is CASSLDRVIGELFF.

This clone was seen once. V and J are TRBV28 and TRBJ2-2, with a tentative D call TRBD1 (6 bases). Deletions cut 2 bases from V and 2 bases from J, with 21 bases between. The CDR3 consists of 19 residues. Germline V gene sequence: CDR1 MDHEN, CDR2 SYDVKM. Here the CDR3 DNA reads TGTGCCAGCAGTTTAAGGTTGGGACGGGAACAGGGTAACACCGGGGAGCTGTTTTTT. It encodes CASSLRLGREQGNTGELFF. The complete variable domain, with remaining parts taken from reference TRBV28 and TRBJ2-2, reads DVKVTQSSRYLVKRTGEKVFLECVQDMDHENMFWYRQDPGLGLRLIYFSYDVKMKEKGDIPEGYSVSREKKERFSLILESASTNQTSMYLCASSLRLGREQGNTGELFFGEGSRLTVL.

The genes are TRBV4-3 and TRBJ1-2; D might be TRBD1 (5 bases). Per the germline V gene, CDR1 is LGHNA and CDR2 is YSLEER. Deletions cut 2 bases from V and 0 bases from J, with 10 bases between. The length of the CDR3 is 15 residues. CDR3 amino acids: CASSQTGRPNYGYTF. The DNA of the CDR3 is TGCGCCAGCAGCCAAACGGGACGGCCTAACTATGGCTACACCTTC.

V gene TRBV5-5 combines with J gene TRBJ2-5; D call uncertain. The germline V gene encodes CDR1 SGHKS and CDR2 YYEKEE (reference sequence). Trimming left V 2 bases short and J 2 bases short, with 7 bases between. The CDR3 contains 13 residues. CDR3 sequence: CASSLGGQETQYF. The CDR3 DNA is TGTGCCAGCAGCTTAGGCGGACAAGAGACCCAGTACTTC.

The chain has TRBV5-1 and TRBJ2-3; unclear D gene. The V gene's germline CDR1 is SGHRS and CDR2 YFSETQ. V lost 4 bases and J lost 2, with 8 bases in between. The CDR3 loop spans 13 amino acids. CDR3 DNA: TGCGCCAGCAGCAGCTCACCCACAGATACGCAGTATTTT. As protein: CASSSSPTDTQYF.

V is TRBV30 and J is TRBJ1-2; no clear D gene. Trimming pared 5 bases from V and 0 bases from J, leaving 10 bases between. Germline V gene lookup returns CDR1 GTSNPN and CDR2 SVGIG (reference sequence). The CDR3 loop spans 13 amino acids. The CDR3: CAWGTEANYGYTF. CDR3 in DNA: TGTGCCTGGGGCACAGAAGCTAACTATGGCTACACCTTC.

This clone was seen once. The gene calls are TRBV27 and TRBJ2-2; the D is unclear. Trimming stripped 0 bases from V and 1 base from J, with 6 bases between. CDR1 MNHEY and CDR2 SMNVEV come from the germline V gene (reference sequence). There are 15 residues in the CDR3. CDR3 region: CASSLSDQNTGELFF. CDR3 bases: TGTGCCAGCAGTTTATCGGACCAGAACACCGGGGAGCTGTTTTTT.

J is TRBJ2-7 and V is TRBV2; 9 bases align to TRBD1. The V and J ends lost 7 bases and 6 bases, in that order; junction bases with no gene match: 10. The CDR3 totals 14 residues. Looked up from germline, CDR1 is SNHLY and CDR2 is FYNNEI. CDR3 residues: CASNPGQGLSEQYF. In DNA form, the CDR3 reads TGTGCCAGCAACCCGGGACAGGGACTCTCCGAGCAGTACTTC.

This clone has a single count. The V call is TRBV4-2, the J call TRBJ2-3; 9 nucleotides agree with TRBD1. CDR1 is LGHNA and CDR2 is YNFKEQ in the germline V gene. This CDR3 spans 16 amino acids. The V gene end was trimmed by 3 bases and the J gene end by 4 bases; junction bases not matched to a gene: 8. CDR3 sequence (DNA): TGTGCCAGCAGCCAGACCGGGACAGGGTCGGCAGATACGCAGTATTTT. Its protein product is CASSQTGTGSADTQYF.

This clone was detected ten times or more. V is TRBV28 and J is TRBJ2-2; D is ambiguous. CDR3 length: 13 residues. CDR1 and CDR2 from the germline V gene are MDHEN and SYDVKM. V was shortened by 3 bases and J by 1 base, with 3 bases between the two germline ends. CDR3 bases: TGTGCCAGCAGTTTTGTGAACACCGGGGAGCTGTTTTTT. Translation: CASSFVNTGELFF.

The rearrangement uses TRBV28 and TRBJ2-5; D may be TRBD1 or TRBD2 (6 bases each). The germline CDR1 and CDR2 sequences are MDHEN and SYDVKM. The length of the CDR3 is 14 residues. V was pared by 10 bases and J by 5 bases, with 20 bases between. CDR3: CAIGGQLAGETQYF. The CDR3 DNA reads TGTGCCATCGGGGGCCAACTGGCGGGGGAGACCCAGTACTTC. Filled out from reference TRBV28 and TRBJ2-5, the complete variable domain reads DVKVTQSSRYLVKRTGEKVFLECVQDMDHENMFWYRQDPGLGLRLIYFSYDVKMKEKGDIPEGYSVSREKKERFSLILESASTNQTSMYLCAIGGQLAGETQYFGPGTRLLVL.

The V gene is TRBV2, the J gene TRBJ1-5; TRBD1 matches 10 bases. Germline CDR1 reads SNHLY; CDR2 reads FYNNEI. The V segment lost 8 bases and the J segment 7 bases; nucleotides outside the gene matches: 17. CDR3 length equals 17 residues. Written as DNA, the CDR3 is TGTGCCAGCGGGTTCGGGACAGGGGTCTTTGGGGAACAGCCCCAGCATTTT. This translates into CASGFGTGVFGEQPQHF. Full variable domain (rest looked up from reference TRBV2 and TRBJ1-5): EPEVTQTPSHQVTQMGQEVILRCVPISNHLYFYWYRQILGQKVEFLVSFYNNEISEKSEIFDDQFSVERPDGSNFTLKIRSTKLEDSAMYFCASGFGTGVFGEQPQHFGDGTRLSIL.

The chain carries TRBV29-1 and TRBJ1-1, with D tentatively TRBD1 (5 bases). In germline, CDR1 is SQVTM, CDR2 ANQGSEA. The CDR3 runs 13 residues. Trimming stripped 4 bases from V and 2 bases from J, with 11 bases between. The CDR3 DNA is TGCAGCGTTGCTCAGGGTCTCAACACTGAAGCTTTCTTT. It translates to CSVAQGLNTEAFF.

The V gene is TRBV7-9, the J gene TRBJ1-2; possibly TRBD1 for D (5 bases). Germline V gene sequence: CDR1 SEHNR, CDR2 FQNEAQ (reference sequence). V was cut by 4 bases and J by 4 bases, with 16 bases left in between. The CDR3 contains 15 residues. The CDR3 nucleotides read TGTGCCAGCAGCTGGTCCCTCCGGGACTCCTATGGCTACACCTTC. It translates to CASSWSLRDSYGYTF. The variable domain in full, completed from reference TRBV7-9 and TRBJ1-2, reads DTGVSQNPRHKITKRGQNVTFRCDPISEHNRLYWYRQTLGQGPEFLTYFQNEAQLEKSRLLSDRFSAERPKGSFSTLEIQRTEQGDSAMYLCASSWSLRDSYGYTFGSGTRLTVV.

This chain joins TRBV14 and TRBJ1-6; 7 bases fit TRBD1. CDR1 is SGHDN and CDR2 is FVKESK in the germline V gene. The ends lost 1 base at V and 6 bases at J; junction bases unmatched: 3. The CDR3 sequence is 15 residues long. In DNA form, the CDR3 reads TGTGCCAGCAGCCAAGTTTCAGGGGGTAATTCACCCCTCCACTTT. As protein: CASSQVSGGNSPLHF.

The gene calls are TRBV6-9 and TRBJ1-2; TRBD1 matches at 11 bases. The CDR3 covers 17 residues. The V gene's germline CDR1 is MNHGY and CDR2 SVAAGI. The ends lost 2 bases at V and 4 bases at J; junction bases unmatched: 9. The DNA for the CDR3 is TGTGCCAGCAGTTATAGGGAGGGGACAGGGGGGCTCTATGGCTACACCTTC. The encoded protein is CASSYREGTGGLYGYTF.

The table lists this clone with a count of one. The chain carries TRBV18 and TRBJ2-7; possible D gene TRBD1, 6 bases. Germline V gives CDR1 KGHSH, CDR2 LQKENI. The CDR3 extends over 14 amino acids. V shed 6 bases and J shed 5 bases, with 17 bases lying between them. The CDR3, as DNA: TGTGCCAGCTCGCCCAGGCAGGGGCTAAACGAGCAGTACTTC. As protein: CASSPRQGLNEQYF.

The chain has TRBV28 and TRBJ2-2; D possibly corresponds to TRBD1 (6 bases). V was pared by 9 bases and J by 3 bases, with 11 bases between. There are 13 residues in the CDR3. Germline V gives CDR1 MDHEN, CDR2 SYDVKM. CDR3 sequence reads: CASIQGDTGELFF. The CDR3 DNA is TGTGCCAGTATACAGGGCGACACCGGGGAGCTGTTTTTT.

The CDR3 DNA is TGTGCCAGCTCACCAACCGGACAGACGATGAACACTGAAGCTTTCTTT. Amino acids: CASSPTGQTMNTEAFF. The V and J genes are TRBV18 and TRBJ1-1, with a possible D match to TRBD1 (6 bases). CDR1 is KGHSH, CDR2 LQKENI, per germline. Trimming took 2 bases from V and 0 from J, leaving 13 bases between them. This CDR3 contains 16 residues.

The rearrangement joins TRBV6-5 to TRBJ2-7; 9 bases line up with TRBD1. The CDR3 runs 15 residues. J gave up 5 bases and V 0 bases, and 5 bases lay outside the gene matches. Germline V CDR1 and CDR2: MNHEY, SVGAGI. CDR3 nucleotides: TGTGCCAGCAGTTACTCGGGGGACAGGGATAACGAGCAGTACTTC. Its protein product is CASSYSGDRDNEQYF.

V is TRBV25-1 and J is TRBJ2-3; TRBD2 matches at 7 bases. Germline V gene sequence: CDR1 MGHDK, CDR2 SYGVNS. The V and J ends lost 6 bases and 4 bases, in that order; junction bases with no gene match: 13. CDR3 size: 16 residues. CDR3 sequence reads: CASSLPGAGDPDTQYF. CDR3 DNA: TGTGCCAGCAGCCTTCCCGGGGCGGGAGACCCAGATACGCAGTATTTT.

This clone was seen only a few times. The genes are TRBV20-1 and TRBJ1-5; no clear D gene. The CDR3 is 14 amino acids. Germline lookup yields CDR1 DFQATT and CDR2 SNEGSKA (reference sequence). With 3 bases removed from V and 0 bases from J, the gap between germline ends came to 9 bases. The CDR3 nucleotides read TGCAGTGCTAGTACTGGAGATAGCAATCAGCCCCAGCATTTT. It translates to CSASTGDSNQPQHF.

The chain uses TRBV6-1 and TRBJ1-6; tentatively, D is TRBD1 (6 bases). The CDR3 totals 14 residues. Trimming removed 1 base from V and 7 bases from J, with 8 bases in between. The germline CDR1 and CDR2 sequences are MNHNS and SASEGT. The CDR3 DNA sequence: TGTGCCAGCAGTGAAGATGGGACAAATTCACCCCTCCACTTT. It yields the protein CASSEDGTNSPLHF.

The V call is TRBV9, the J call TRBJ2-3; D gene unclear. This CDR3 spans 14 amino acids. The V end was cut by 4 bases, the J end by 5 bases, with 14 bases between. CDR1 and CDR2 (germline): SGDLS, YYNGEE. CDR3: CASSPLLAEDTQYF. Here the CDR3 DNA reads TGTGCCAGCAGCCCCCTTCTGGCTGAAGATACGCAGTATTTT.

V is TRBV10-3 and J is TRBJ2-5, with D possibly being TRBD2 (8 bases). The CDR3 extends over 19 amino acids. V lost 0 bases and J 0 bases, leaving 20 bases between the germline ends. Germline CDR1 is ENHRY and CDR2 is SYGVKD. The DNA of the CDR3 is TGTGCCATCAGTGAGTCAGGGGGCGGCTTTAGCGGGAACCAAGAGACCCAGTACTTC. Translating gives CAISESGGGFSGNQETQYF.

This chain links TRBV2 with TRBJ1-4, with a weak D call TRBD1 (5 bases). Germline loops: CDR1 SNHLY, CDR2 FYNNEI. V lost 1 base and J lost 8, with 11 bases in between. The CDR3 covers 14 residues. DNA of the CDR3: TGTGCCAGCAGTGAAGAACAGGTATCCGAAAAACTGTTTTTT. Translated: CASSEEQVSEKLFF.

This chain links TRBV6-5 with TRBJ1-4; D unresolved. The CDR3 covers 11 residues. Deletions cut 8 bases from V and 7 bases from J, with 8 bases between. CDR1 and CDR2 (germline): MNHEY, SVGAGI. CDR3 amino acids: CASATGEKLFF. CDR3 DNA sequence: TGTGCCAGCGCGACCGGTGAAAAACTGTTTTTT.